The next 26 T cell receptor beta chains were all read from a single sample in a study of blood T cell repertoires in COVID-19. The method was immunoSEQ multiplex PCR; TCRdb's version includes in-frame clones alone and lacks a portion of them. The table shows approximately 94,000 clones, with roughly nine tenths occurring only once. The sample consisted of peripheral blood. The receptors come from a middle-aged man with active COVID-19.

The rearrangement joins TRBV29-1 to TRBJ1-2, with D possibly being TRBD1 (5 bases). The germline V gene has CDR1 SQVTM and CDR2 ANQGSEA. V gave up 6 bases and J gave up 7 bases, with 21 bases separating them. The length of the CDR3 is 14 residues. The chain's CDR3 is CSVVPRDSIFGYTF. CDR3 in DNA: TGCAGCGTCGTCCCCCGAGACAGTATCTTTGGCTACACCTTC.

The rearrangement joins TRBV19 to TRBJ2-1, with D tentatively TRBD2 (6 bases). There are 14 residues in the CDR3. Trimming left V 2 bases short and J 6 bases short, with 11 bases between. Looked up from germline, CDR1 is LNHDA and CDR2 is SQIVND (reference sequence). In DNA form, the CDR3 reads TGTGCCAGTAGTATATACGGGAGACTCAATGAGCAGTTCTTC. Its translation: CASSIYGRLNEQFF.

The gene calls are TRBV6-1 and TRBJ1-5; 8 bases map to TRBD1. This CDR3 has 16 residues. V lost 4 bases and J lost 1; bases outside the gene matches: 6. CDR1 is MNHNS, CDR2 SASEGT, per germline. The CDR3: CASSGQGTGSNQPQHF. The DNA of the CDR3 is TGTGCCAGCAGTGGACAGGGGACCGGCAGCAATCAGCCCCAGCATTTT.

This chain connects TRBV29-1 to TRBJ1-2; D is possibly TRBD1 (5 bases). Trimming shortened V by 6 bases and J by 8 bases, and 19 bases separated the two germline ends. CDR1 is SQVTM and CDR2 is ANQGSEA in the germline V gene. The CDR3 totals 13 residues. The DNA of the CDR3 is TGCAGCGTATGGCCCCAGGGAAGAGGCGGCTACACCTTC. Encoded protein: CSVWPQGRGGYTF.

The chain has TRBV7-2 and TRBJ1-3; D ambiguous. CDR1 SGHTA and CDR2 FQGNSA come from the germline V gene. With 1 base removed from V and 0 bases from J, the gap between germline ends came to 10 bases. There are 16 residues in the CDR3. The CDR3 spells CASSLVGQDSGNTIYF. The CDR3 DNA reads as TGTGCCAGCAGCTTAGTCGGTCAGGACTCTGGAAACACCATATATTTT.

The chain employs TRBV5-1 and TRBJ2-3; D uncertain. Germline assignment: CDR1 SGHRS and CDR2 YFSETQ. This CDR3 has 15 amino acids. Trimming stripped 0 bases from V and 2 bases from J, with 10 bases between. The chain's CDR3 is CASSLAGKITDTQYF. DNA for the CDR3: TGCGCCAGCAGCTTGGCCGGTAAAATCACAGATACGCAGTATTTT.

This clone was recorded once. V and J are TRBV11-2 and TRBJ2-3; 7 bases match TRBD2. Germline-derived CDR1 and CDR2 are SGHAT and FQNNGV. The CDR3 spans 15 residues. The ends lost 4 bases at V and 4 bases at J; junction bases unmatched: 8. CDR3 amino acids: CASSSGRERADTQYF. As DNA, the CDR3 is TGTGCCAGCAGCTCTGGGCGGGAGCGAGCAGATACGCAGTATTTT.

This clone was found once. The gene calls are TRBV2 and TRBJ2-3; 11 nucleotides line up with TRBD2. The CDR3 has 14 amino acids. With V trimmed by 6 bases and J by 5 bases, 4 bases remained unmatched. Germline-derived CDR1 and CDR2 are SNHLY and FYNNEI. This CDR3 is CASRTSGVRDTQYF. The CDR3 DNA is TGTGCCAGCAGGACTAGCGGGGTTAGAGATACGCAGTATTTT. The full variable domain, its missing parts supplied by reference TRBV2 and TRBJ2-3, is EPEVTQTPSHQVTQMGQEVILRCVPISNHLYFYWYRQILGQKVEFLVSFYNNEISEKSEIFDDQFSVERPDGSNFTLKIRSTKLEDSAMYFCASRTSGVRDTQYFGPGTRLTVL.

This clone was recorded a few times. The rearrangement uses TRBV10-1 and TRBJ1-6, with D perhaps matching TRBD1 (6 bases). With 10 bases removed from V and 7 bases from J, the gap between germline ends came to 26 bases. The CDR3 totals 17 residues. Germline V gene lookup returns CDR1 WNHNN and CDR2 SYGVQD (reference sequence). The DNA for the CDR3 is TGCGCCATTTACGCTCGTACATTTGGGCAGGGGAATTCACCCCTCCACTTT. Its translation: CAIYARTFGQGNSPLHF.

The chain employs TRBV9 and TRBJ2-2; TRBD1 aligns across 9 bases. After removal of 5 bases from V and 5 bases from J, the junction contained 7 bases not matched to a gene. The CDR3 extends over 15 amino acids. Germline CDR1 reads SGDLS; CDR2 reads YYNGEE. CDR3 in DNA: TGTGCCAGCAGGGGAGGGACAGGGCGAACCGGGGAGCTGTTTTTT. This sequence encodes CASRGGTGRTGELFF. Full variable domain (missing parts from reference TRBV9 and TRBJ2-2): DSGVTQTPKHLITATGQRVTLRCSPRSGDLSVYWYQQSLDQGLQFLIQYYNGEERAKGNILERFSAQQFPDLHSELNLSSLELGDSALYFCASRGGTGRTGELFFGEGSRLTVL.

The V and J genes are TRBV11-1 and TRBJ2-3; 8 bases fit TRBD2. Germline trimming cut 3 bases from V and 0 bases from J; bases unmatched to any gene: 5. This CDR3 region has 16 residues. Germline CDR1 reads SGHAT; CDR2 reads FQDESV (reference sequence). The CDR3 DNA reads TGTGCCAGCAGCTTCTCCGGACTAGCTAGCACAGATACGCAGTATTTT. It translates to CASSFSGLASTDTQYF.

The rearrangement joins TRBV7-2 to TRBJ2-3; D is undetermined. V shed 0 bases and J shed 2 bases, with 6 bases lying between them. This CDR3 is 14 amino acids long. Germline CDR1 is SGHTA and CDR2 is FQGNSA. In DNA form, the CDR3 reads TGTGCCAGCAGCTTAGCGGCGGCCACAGATACGCAGTATTTT. This codes for CASSLAAATDTQYF. The whole variable domain, remainder taken from reference TRBV7-2 and TRBJ2-3, is GAGVSQSPSNKVTEKGKDVELRCDPISGHTALYWYRQSLGQGLEFLIYFQGNSAPDKSGLPSDRFSAERTGGSVSTLTIQRTQQEDSAVYLCASSLAAATDTQYFGPGTRLTVL.

This clone was detected only once. The chain has TRBV5-4 and TRBJ2-3; D may be TRBD1 (5 bases). The CDR3 runs 16 residues. V dropped 4 bases and J dropped 0 bases, with 15 bases sitting between them. Germline V gene data show CDR1 as SGHNT and CDR2 as YYREEE (reference sequence). The CDR3 loop reads CASSPTGGASTDTQYF. The CDR3 nucleotides read TGTGCCAGCAGCCCCACCGGTGGGGCTAGCACAGATACGCAGTATTTT.

This chain connects TRBV18 to TRBJ2-6; perhaps TRBD2 as D (6 bases). Per the germline V gene, CDR1 is KGHSH and CDR2 is LQKENI. V was shortened by 2 bases and J by 2 bases, with 16 bases between the two germline ends. The CDR3 contains 18 residues. This CDR3 is CASSPNEGLRAGANVLTF. The CDR3 region has the DNA TGTGCCAGCTCACCAAACGAGGGACTCCGGGCTGGGGCCAACGTCCTGACTTTC.

J is TRBJ2-3 and V is TRBV20-1; D is uncertain. V was trimmed by 3 bases and J by 1 base, leaving 14 bases between them. The CDR3 totals 15 residues. The germline V gene has CDR1 DFQATT and CDR2 SNEGSKA (reference sequence). CDR3 sequence: CSASHGVAGTDTQYF. CDR3 nucleotides: TGCAGTGCTAGTCACGGCGTCGCGGGCACAGATACGCAGTATTTT.

This rearrangement joins TRBV18 to TRBJ2-3; 10 bases map to TRBD2. The CDR3 is 17 amino acids. The V segment lost 0 bases and the J segment 1 base; nucleotides outside the gene matches: 4. The germline CDR1 and CDR2 sequences are KGHSH and LQKENI. The CDR3 DNA follows: TGTGCCAGCTCACCACCGGCCCTAGCGGGGGGCACAGATACGCAGTATTTT. Its translation: CASSPPALAGGTDTQYF. Full variable domain (outside the CDR3, taken from reference TRBV18 and TRBJ2-3): NAGVMQNPRHLVRRRGQEARLRCSPMKGHSHVYWYRQLPEEGLKFMVYLQKENIIDESGMPKERFSAEFPKEGPSILRIQQVVRGDSAAYFCASSPPALAGGTDTQYFGPGTRLTVL.

A few counts support this clone. This chain connects TRBV4-1 to TRBJ2-1, with TRBD2 identical over 9 bases. V was pared by 2 bases and J by 9 bases, with 14 bases of the junction left unmatched. CDR1 MGHRA and CDR2 YSYEKL come from the germline V gene. The CDR3 sequence is 17 residues long. The CDR3 spells CASSQPLLAGSTTEQFF. For the CDR3, the DNA is TGCGCCAGCAGCCAACCCTTACTAGCGGGTTCTACTACTGAGCAGTTCTTC.

The gene calls are TRBV27 and TRBJ2-3; TRBD1 matches 9 bases. There are 16 residues in the CDR3. Germline CDR1 is MNHEY and CDR2 is SMNVEV (reference sequence). Trimming removed 1 base from V and 1 base from J; junction bases left unmatched: 3. This CDR3 is CASSLYRTGGTDTQYF. The CDR3 DNA sequence: TGTGCCAGCAGTTTATATAGGACAGGGGGCACAGATACGCAGTATTTT.

The V and J genes are TRBV27 and TRBJ2-1; possibly TRBD1 for D (6 bases). The germline V and J ends were trimmed by 6 bases and 4 bases, with 22 bases remaining between them. Germline V CDR1 and CDR2: MNHEY, SMNVEV (reference sequence). CDR3 size: 17 residues. CDR3 sequence (DNA): TGTGCCAGCAGCCGAGATGGGGGACACTACACTTACAATGAGCAGTTCTTC. This translates into CASSRDGGHYTYNEQFF.

The chain carries TRBV4-2 and TRBJ2-1; TRBD2 aligns across 9 bases. V shed 0 bases, J shed 7 bases, and the junction held 4 bases outside the gene matches. The CDR3 spans 15 residues. Germline V gives CDR1 LGHNA, CDR2 YNFKEQ. In nucleotides, the CDR3 is TGTGCCAGCAGCCAAGATACTAGCGGGTTGAATGAGCAGTTCTTC. Translated: CASSQDTSGLNEQFF.

This clone was found a few times. In DNA, the CDR3 is TGTGCCACCAGCAGAGGCCCCTCGGGGGGTACTGAAGCTTTCTTT. It codes for CATSRGPSGGTEAFF. The rearrangement uses TRBV15 and TRBJ1-1; tentatively, D is TRBD1 (5 bases). Germline CDR1 LNHNV, CDR2 YYDKDF (reference sequence). V was clipped by 1 base and J by 5 bases, with 14 bases between them. The CDR3 runs to 15 residues.

The chain couples TRBV5-1 to TRBJ2-1; TRBD2 aligns across 9 bases. The V segment lost 2 bases and the J segment 1 base; nucleotides outside the gene matches: 10. This CDR3 comprises 18 residues. CDR1 SGHRS and CDR2 YFSETQ come from the germline V gene. The CDR3: CASSFTGRLAGSYNEQFF. The CDR3 nucleotides are TGCGCCAGCAGCTTTACAGGTCGGCTAGCGGGATCCTACAATGAGCAGTTCTTC.

The chain couples TRBV7-6 to TRBJ1-3; D might be TRBD1 (6 bases). The V and J ends lost 5 bases and 2 bases respectively, with 16 bases between them. Germline V lookup: CDR1 SGHVS, CDR2 FNYEAQ. The length of the CDR3 is 16 residues. CDR3 in amino acids: CASSLQTGSTGNTIYF. The CDR3 region has the DNA TGTGCCAGCAGCCTCCAGACAGGTTCTACTGGAAACACCATATATTTT.

This chain uses TRBV12-2 with TRBJ2-7; TRBD2 is taken as the D call from the table, unchecked against the DNA. TRBV12-2 is flagged as a pseudogene. CDR3 length: 16 amino acids. In nucleotides, the CDR3 is TGTGCAAGTCGTCCTGTTTTCTTGCGGGAGGCCTACGAGCAGTACGTC. It codes for CASRPVFLREAYEQYV.

The chain has TRBV28 and TRBJ1-5, with D maybe TRBD1 (5 bases). The CDR3 spans 14 residues. CDR1 MDHEN and CDR2 SYDVKM come from the germline V gene. V lost 10 bases and J lost 8, with 21 bases in between. The CDR3 nucleotides are TGTGCCATTTTAGGGGTAGGTGTCGATGAGCCCCAGCATTTT. Protein sequence: CAILGVGVDEPQHF. Filled out from reference TRBV28 and TRBJ1-5, the complete variable domain reads DVKVTQSSRYLVKRTGEKVFLECVQDMDHENMFWYRQDPGLGLRLIYFSYDVKMKEKGDIPEGYSVSREKKERFSLILESASTNQTSMYLCAILGVGVDEPQHFGDGTRLSIL.

This CDR3 is CATSREKGVGAHEQYF. The CDR3 nucleotides are TGTGCCACCAGCAGAGAAAAGGGTGTAGGGGCCCACGAGCAGTACTTC. The chain joins TRBV15 to TRBJ2-7, with a tentative D call TRBD1 (5 bases). Germline V gene sequence: CDR1 LNHNV, CDR2 YYDKDF (reference sequence). CDR3 length equals 16 residues. V lost 0 bases to trimming and J lost 5 bases, with 17 bases between them.